The clone carrying this T cell receptor (beta chain) was recorded only once. This entry belongs to a study of T cells after somatic rescue of genetic block. The germline V gene encodes CDR1 LNHDA and CDR2 SQIVND (reference sequence). V was pared by 5 bases and J by 2 bases, with 6 bases between. There are 12 residues in the CDR3. Sequenced by immunoSEQ multiplex PCR; TCRdb stores in-frame clones only, minus some. The table shows around 50,000 clones, with around 96% occurring only once. This chain links TRBV19 with TRBJ1-2; no definite D call. This receptor was identified in a child under two years old. Material: peripheral blood mononuclear cells (PBMCs). In DNA, the CDR3 is TGTGCCAGTAGTCCAGGAAACTATGGCTACACCTTC. Translating gives CASSPGNYGYTF.